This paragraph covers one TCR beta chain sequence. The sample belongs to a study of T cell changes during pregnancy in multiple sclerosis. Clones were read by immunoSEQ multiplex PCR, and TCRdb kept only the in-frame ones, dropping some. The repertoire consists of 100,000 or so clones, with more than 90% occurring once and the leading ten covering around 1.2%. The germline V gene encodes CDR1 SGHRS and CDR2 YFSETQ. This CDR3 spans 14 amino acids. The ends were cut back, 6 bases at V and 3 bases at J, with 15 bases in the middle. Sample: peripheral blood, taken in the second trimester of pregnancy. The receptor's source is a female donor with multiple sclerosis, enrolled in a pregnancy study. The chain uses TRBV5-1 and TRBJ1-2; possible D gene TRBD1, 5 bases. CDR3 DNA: TGCGCCAGCACAAAGGGGCAGAGTGACTATGGCTACACCTTC. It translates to CASTKGQSDYGYTF.